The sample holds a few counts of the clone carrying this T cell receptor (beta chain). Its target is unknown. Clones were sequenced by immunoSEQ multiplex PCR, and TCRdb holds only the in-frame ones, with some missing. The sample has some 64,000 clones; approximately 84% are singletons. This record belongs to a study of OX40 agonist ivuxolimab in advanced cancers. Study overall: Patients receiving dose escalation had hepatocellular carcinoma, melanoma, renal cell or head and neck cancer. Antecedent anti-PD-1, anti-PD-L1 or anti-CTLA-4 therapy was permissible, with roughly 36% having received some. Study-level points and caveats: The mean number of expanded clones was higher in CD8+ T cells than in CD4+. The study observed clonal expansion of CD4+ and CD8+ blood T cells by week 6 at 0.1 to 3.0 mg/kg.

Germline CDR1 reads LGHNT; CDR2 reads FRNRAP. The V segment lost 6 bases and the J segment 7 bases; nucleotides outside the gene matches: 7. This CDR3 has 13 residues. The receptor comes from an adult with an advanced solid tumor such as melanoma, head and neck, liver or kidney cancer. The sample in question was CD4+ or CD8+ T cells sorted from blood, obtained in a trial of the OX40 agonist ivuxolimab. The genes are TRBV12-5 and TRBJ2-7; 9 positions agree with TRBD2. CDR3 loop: CASGGLAQGEQYF. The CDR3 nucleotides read TGTGCTAGTGGGGGACTAGCCCAGGGGGAGCAGTACTTC.